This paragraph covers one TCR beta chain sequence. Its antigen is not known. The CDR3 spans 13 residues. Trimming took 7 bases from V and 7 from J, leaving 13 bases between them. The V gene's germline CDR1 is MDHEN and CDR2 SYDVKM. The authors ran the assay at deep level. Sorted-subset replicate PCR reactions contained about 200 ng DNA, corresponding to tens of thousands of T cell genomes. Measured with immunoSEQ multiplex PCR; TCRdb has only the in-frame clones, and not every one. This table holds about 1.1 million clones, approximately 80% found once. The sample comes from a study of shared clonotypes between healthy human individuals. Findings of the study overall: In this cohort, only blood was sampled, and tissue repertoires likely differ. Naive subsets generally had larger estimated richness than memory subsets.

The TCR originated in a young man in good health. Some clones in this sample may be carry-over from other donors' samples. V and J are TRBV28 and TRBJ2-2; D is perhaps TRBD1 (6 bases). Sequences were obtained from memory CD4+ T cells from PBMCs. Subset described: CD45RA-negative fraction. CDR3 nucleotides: TGTGCCAGCACTCTCCTAGGGGGCGGGGAGCTGTTTTTT. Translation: CASTLLGGGELFF.